Listed below are T cell receptor beta chains from one sample, sequenced in a study of multiple sclerosis patients with progressive multifocal leukoencephalopathy. Some clones are missing from TCRdb's copy, which holds only in-frame ones; the method was immunoSEQ multiplex PCR. This table holds more than 20,000 clones, approximately 90% found once. The input for sequencing was PBMCs, taken from a patient treated with natalizumab. The source is a man under 40 with multiple sclerosis. CDR3s include the opening cysteine and the closing phenylalanine or tryptophan. A D gene is named only where the DNA matches it firmly. Size is stated for part of the rows, as once, few or many counts, or as a class when the clone is expanded.

v_call,clone_size,j_call,d_call,cdr3_aa,cdr3_nt
TRBV11-2,NA,TRBJ1-4,TRBD1,CASSYTGVNEKLFF,TGTGCCAGCAGCTATACAGGGGTAAATGAAAAACTGTTTTTT
TRBV7-2,NA,TRBJ1-1,TRBD1,CASSLGQGRTEAFF,TGTGCCAGCAGCTTGGGACAGGGCCGGACTGAAGCTTTCTTT
TRBV6-6,NA,TRBJ2-1,TRBD2,CASSYLGGRYEQFF,TGTGCCAGCAGTTACTTGGGGGGGAGGTATGAGCAGTTCTTC
TRBV7-9,NA,TRBJ2-1,NA,CASSLEYGGVRPGEQFF,TGTGCCAGCAGCTTAGAATACGGGGGCGTTAGGCCTGGTGAGCAGTTCTTC
TRBV7-6,NA,TRBJ2-5,TRBD2,CASSLKPLAGQKETQYF,TGTGCCAGCAGCTTAAAACCACTAGCGGGACAAAAAGAGACCCAGTACTTC
TRBV30,NA,TRBJ2-1,NA,CAWSAVGDTYNEQFF,TGTGCCTGGAGTGCCGTGGGGGACACCTACAATGAGCAGTTCTTC
TRBV11-3,NA,TRBJ2-1,TRBD2,CASSHGGASGSKRNEQFF,TGTGCCAGCAGCCACGGAGGGGCTAGCGGGAGCAAGAGGAATGAGCAGTTCTTC
TRBV9,once,TRBJ1-1,TRBD1,CASSVEWTGGTEAFF,TGTGCCAGCAGCGTAGAATGGACAGGGGGCACTGAAGCTTTCTTT
TRBV5-8,NA,TRBJ2-1,TRBD2,CASSLGAGVNNEQFF,TGTGCCAGCAGCTTGGGTGCGGGAGTTAACAATGAGCAGTTCTTC
TRBV29-1,NA,TRBJ1-1,TRBD1,CSVEKRQGRSTEAFF,TGCAGCGTTGAAAAGCGACAGGGGCGGAGCACTGAAGCTTTCTTT
TRBV6-5,once,TRBJ2-2,TRBD2,CASSYFWRESTGELFF,TGTGCCAGCAGTTACTTTTGGCGGGAGTCAACCGGGGAGCTGTTTTTT
TRBV6-5,NA,TRBJ1-2,NA,CASSTRSYGYTF,TGTGCCAGCAGTACTCGCTCCTATGGCTACACCTTC
TRBV11-2,few,TRBJ2-1,TRBD2,CASSLGASGYSTNEQFF,TGTGCCAGCAGCTTAGGGGCTAGCGGATACTCTACAAATGAGCAGTTCTTC
TRBV7-6,NA,TRBJ1-2,NA,CASSLYRAYRAQDSHAGYTF,TGTGCCAGCAGCTTATATCGGGCGTACAGGGCCCAAGACAGCCACGCAGGCTACACCTTC
TRBV6-5,NA,TRBJ1-5,NA,CASRRIGRENQPQHF,TGTGCCAGCAGGCGAATTGGCAGGGAGAATCAGCCCCAGCATTTT
TRBV5-4,NA,TRBJ2-3,NA,CASSVGQSTDTQYF,TGTGCCAGCAGCGTAGGACAAAGCACAGATACGCAGTATTTT
TRBV2,NA,TRBJ2-1,NA,CASSTTGYNEQFF,TGTGCCAGCAGTACGACAGGATACAATGAGCAGTTCTTC
TRBV7-6,NA,TRBJ2-5,NA,CASSLRGRETQYF,TGTGCCAGCAGCTTACGGGGAAGGGAGACCCAGTACTTC
TRBV9,NA,TRBJ2-1,TRBD2,CASSTGLAVTYNEQFF,TGTGCCAGCAGCACCGGACTAGCGGTAACCTACAATGAGCAGTTCTTC
TRBV6-6,NA,TRBJ2-1,NA,CASRTTSFSYNEQFF,TGTGCCAGCAGGACCACTAGCTTCTCCTACAATGAGCAGTTCTTC
TRBV7-9,few,TRBJ1-2,NA,CASSPNNLGAYGYTF,TGTGCCAGCAGCCCCAACAATCTTGGGGCCTATGGCTACACCTTC
TRBV7-9,NA,TRBJ1-1,NA,CASSYGRYNDPEAFF,TGTGCCAGCAGCTATGGACGGTATAACGACCCTGAAGCTTTCTTT
TRBV2,NA,TRBJ2-6,NA,CASRPVSGANVLTF,TGTGCCAGCAGACCGGTCTCTGGGGCCAACGTCCTGACTTTC
TRBV6-5,NA,TRBJ1-1,TRBD1,CASTVPGQGEAFF,TGTGCCAGCACCGTCCCGGGACAGGGAGAAGCTTTCTTT
TRBV6-6,NA,TRBJ2-2,NA,CASSRFTGELFF,TGTGCCAGCAGTCGTTTTACCGGGGAGCTGTTTTTT
TRBV7-2,NA,TRBJ2-5,TRBD1,CASSHQTGKETQYF,TGTGCCAGCAGCCACCAGACAGGGAAAGAGACCCAGTACTTC
TRBV6-5,NA,TRBJ2-1,NA,CASSYSGVGEQFF,TGTGCCAGCAGTTACTCGGGGGTCGGGGAGCAGTTCTTC
TRBV10-3,NA,TRBJ2-3,TRBD1,CAIRVGQGAPDTQYF,TGTGCCATCAGGGTGGGACAGGGGGCCCCAGATACGCAGTATTTT
TRBV30,NA,TRBJ2-1,TRBD1,CAWTLPGQGAYNEQFF,TGTGCCTGGACTCTCCCCGGACAGGGCGCCTACAATGAGCAGTTCTTC
TRBV7-9,few,TRBJ2-7,NA,CASRRGSSYEQYF,TGTGCCAGCAGACGGGGGAGCTCCTACGAGCAGTACTTC
TRBV18,few,TRBJ2-7,TRBD1,CASSPSAGGPYEQYF,TGTGCCAGCTCACCATCGGCAGGGGGCCCCTACGAGCAGTACTTC
TRBV20-1,NA,TRBJ1-2,NA,CSATMDYGYTF,TGCAGTGCTACTATGGACTATGGCTACACCTTC
TRBV7-9,NA,TRBJ1-4,TRBD1,CASSMGQRNEKLFF,TGTGCCAGCAGCATGGGACAGAGGAATGAAAAACTGTTTTTT
TRBV27,NA,TRBJ2-1,NA,CASSLGFLGYNEQFF,TGTGCCAGCAGTTTGGGTTTTTTGGGCTACAATGAGCAGTTCTTC
TRBV27,NA,TRBJ2-5,TRBD2,CASKNAGGTETQYF,TGTGCCAGCAAGAACGCGGGAGGGACAGAGACCCAGTACTTC
TRBV9,NA,TRBJ1-1,NA,CASSARHNTEAFF,TGTGCCAGCAGCGCACGACATAACACTGAAGCTTTCTTT
TRBV4-2,NA,TRBJ2-5,TRBD2,CASSQVGLEETQYF,TGTGCCAGCAGCCAAGTCGGACTAGAAGAGACCCAGTACTTC
TRBV19,NA,TRBJ2-1,NA,CASNSPGHGYNEQFF,TGTGCCAGTAATTCACCGGGACATGGCTACAATGAGCAGTTCTTC
TRBV5-1,NA,TRBJ2-7,TRBD1,CATAPDWQGVEQYF,TGCGCCACCGCTCCTGACTGGCAGGGGGTCGAGCAGTACTTC
TRBV2,NA,TRBJ2-7,NA,CASKPGRSSYEQYF,TGTGCCAGTAAACCGGGCCGGAGCTCCTACGAGCAGTACTTC